What follows are 20 T cell receptor beta chains derived from one specimen sequenced in a study of blood T cell repertoires in COVID-19. Here immunoSEQ multiplex PCR was the method, and the copy in TCRdb shows in-frame clones only, minus some. The repertoire holds around 340,000 clones, with approximately 86% as singletons. Sequenced: peripheral blood. The receptors here all came from a woman aged 60-75 years with COVID-19, enrolled during active disease.

For this clone: Other DNA sequences from this sample encode an identical CDR3 as well. V usage is TRBV28 and J usage is TRBJ1-2; TRBD1 matches at 8 bases. This CDR3 contains 14 residues. V trimming: 9 bases; J trimming: 4 bases; junction bases outside the gene matches: 10. The V gene's germline CDR1 is MDHEN and CDR2 SYDVKM. The CDR3 spells CASSPGGQAYGYTF. The CDR3 coding sequence is TGTGCCAGTAGTCCTGGGGGACAGGCCTATGGCTACACCTTC.

The chain combines TRBV14 with TRBJ1-5; D perhaps matches TRBD1 (6 bases). The CDR3 is 16 residues long. Germline V CDR1 and CDR2: SGHDN, FVKESK. With 1 base removed from V and 6 bases from J, the gap between germline ends came to 16 bases. CDR3 DNA: TGTGCCAGCAGCCAAGGGAGCAGGAAGGGGGTTCAGCCCCAGCATTTT. Encoded protein: CASSQGSRKGVQPQHF.

The chain uses TRBV6-5 and TRBJ1-4; D remains ambiguous. Germline loops: CDR1 MNHEY, CDR2 SVGAGI. V was pared by 3 bases and J by 7 bases, with 12 bases between. The length of the CDR3 is 14 residues. The CDR3 DNA reads as TGTGCCAGCAGTTATGACGGGAATGGTGAAAAACTGTTTTTT. Its translation is CASSYDGNGEKLFF.

The genes are TRBV7-9 and TRBJ2-7; maybe TRBD1 (6 bases). CDR3 length: 13 amino acids. Germline V CDR1 and CDR2: SEHNR, FQNEAQ (reference sequence). V shed 2 bases and J shed 3 bases, with 8 bases lying between them. CDR3: CASSLLQGYEQYF. In DNA form, the CDR3 reads TGTGCCAGCAGCTTATTACAGGGCTACGAGCAGTACTTC.

This chain connects TRBV11-3 to TRBJ1-3; D uncertain. Trimming shortened V by 0 bases and J by 8 bases, and 5 bases separated the two germline ends. The length of the CDR3 is 12 residues. Germline V lookup: CDR1 SGHNT, CDR2 YENEEA. The chain's CDR3 is CASSLDRDTIYF. The CDR3, as DNA: TGTGCCAGCAGCTTAGATCGAGACACCATATATTTT.

This chain uses TRBV5-1 with TRBJ1-5; D remains ambiguous. The CDR3 spans 14 residues. Trimming took 4 bases from V and 0 from J, leaving 8 bases between them. Germline lookup yields CDR1 SGHRS and CDR2 YFSETQ. CDR3 nucleotides: TGCGCCAGCAGCGCGGGGAGTAGCAATCAGCCCCAGCATTTT. This codes for CASSAGSSNQPQHF. The full variable domain, completed using reference TRBV5-1 and TRBJ1-5, is KAGVTQTPRYLIKTRGQQVTLSCSPISGHRSVSWYQQTPGQGLQFLFEYFSETQRNKGNFPGRFSGRQFSNSRSEMNVSTLELGDSALYLCASSAGSSNQPQHFGDGTRLSIL.

The chain is built from TRBV27 and TRBJ1-1; 10 bases align to TRBD1. Germline values: CDR1 MNHEY, CDR2 SMNVEV (reference sequence). The CDR3 has 17 amino acids. J gave up 2 bases and V 5 bases, and 11 bases lay outside the gene matches. The CDR3 region is CASSPGRGQGINTEAFF. CDR3 coding DNA: TGTGCCAGCAGTCCGGGGAGGGGACAGGGGATTAACACTGAAGCTTTCTTT.

This chain joins TRBV6-5 and TRBJ2-3; 10 bases are a match to TRBD2. This CDR3 has 15 amino acids. The germline V gene has CDR1 MNHEY and CDR2 SVGAGI. The J segment lost 10 bases and the V segment lost 2 bases, leaving 9 bases of the junction unmatched. The DNA of the CDR3 is TGTGCCAGCAGTTACCAACCCAGCGGGGGGGCGGCGCAGTATTTT. Protein product: CASSYQPSGGAAQYF.

This clone was counted a few times. The chain links TRBV5-1 to TRBJ1-1; perhaps TRBD1 as D (5 bases). Germline-derived CDR1 and CDR2 are SGHRS and YFSETQ. Trimming cost V 0 bases and J 6 bases, with 15 bases left between them. The CDR3 has 15 amino acids. The CDR3 DNA reads as TGCGCCAGCAGCTTGGGCGGGGTTCAGGGTTCTGAAGCTTTCTTT. Its protein product is CASSLGGVQGSEAFF.

This clone was found once. The chain has TRBV7-2 and TRBJ1-2; D is undetermined. The CDR3 has 16 amino acids. The V end was cut by 1 base, the J end by 4 bases, with 16 bases between. CDR1 is SGHTA, CDR2 FQGNSA, per germline. The CDR3 sequence: CASSLDGGIGAYGYTF. The DNA for the CDR3 is TGTGCCAGCAGCTTAGACGGAGGGATCGGAGCCTATGGCTACACCTTC.

The chain couples TRBV30 to TRBJ2-3; possibly TRBD2 for D (5 bases). Germline CDR1 and CDR2: GTSNPN and SVGIG (reference sequence). The CDR3 totals 14 residues. Trimming took off 4 bases at V and 2 bases at J, with 13 bases between the two ends. The CDR3 region is CAWKDEGYTDTQYF. As DNA, the CDR3 is TGTGCCTGGAAGGATGAGGGCTACACAGATACGCAGTATTTT.

Regarding this clone: An end of the junction differs from the germline gene, which may be a read error. V gene TRBV3-1 (or the pseudogene TRBV3-2) combines with J gene TRBJ1-1, with no clear D. The CDR3 has 12 residues. Looked up from germline, CDR1 is LGHDT and CDR2 is YNNKEL (reference sequence). CDR3 sequence (DNA): TGTGCCAGCAGCCCCGAGGCGGAGACGATTATCTTT. Translated: CASSPEAETIIF.

V gene TRBV9 combines with J gene TRBJ2-1; 7 bases map to TRBD2. V was clipped by 4 bases and J by 0 bases; unmatched bases: 7. Germline-derived CDR1 and CDR2 are SGDLS and YYNGEE. The CDR3 extends over 16 amino acids. The CDR3 DNA follows: TGTGCCAGCAGCCCCCGGGGGGACCTCTCCTACAATGAGCAGTTCTTC. Its protein product is CASSPRGDLSYNEQFF.

As to this clone: The same CDR3 can be traced to other DNA sequences in this sample. This sequence joins TRBV19 and TRBJ1-2; 7 positions match TRBD1. Trimming removed 5 bases from V and 4 bases from J; junction bases left unmatched: 4. Germline V gene lookup returns CDR1 LNHDA and CDR2 SQIVND (reference sequence). This CDR3 region has 13 residues. The CDR3 reads CASSPTGTYGYTF. CDR3 in DNA: TGTGCCAGTAGTCCGACAGGGACCTATGGCTACACCTTC. Based on the CDR3 plus reference TRBV19 and TRBJ1-2, the full variable domain is DGGITQSPKYLFRKEGQNVTLSCEQNLNHDAMYWYRQDPGQGLRLIYYSQIVNDFQKGDIAEGYSVSREKKESFPLTVTSAQKNPTAFYLCASSPTGTYGYTFGSGTRLTVV.

A single count supports this clone. V and J are TRBV3-1 (or the pseudogene TRBV3-2) and TRBJ2-5; TRBD2 agrees at 8 bases. V was pared by 4 bases and J by 5 bases, with 9 bases of the junction left unmatched. CDR3 length equals 15 residues. Germline V CDR1 and CDR2: LGHDT, YNNKEL (reference sequence). The CDR3: CASSRRGGAVETQYF. The CDR3, as DNA: TGTGCCAGCAGCCGACGGGGGGGAGCGGTCGAGACCCAGTACTTC.

The rearrangement joins TRBV3-1 (or the pseudogene TRBV3-2) to TRBJ2-7, with TRBD2 matching 7 bases. Per the germline V gene, CDR1 is LGHDT and CDR2 is YNNKEL (reference sequence). This CDR3 has 15 amino acids. The ends lost 1 base at V and 5 bases at J; junction bases unmatched: 8. The CDR3 coding sequence is TGTGCCAGCAGCCAAGGGGCCGGGGGGACGGACGAGCAGTACTTC. Amino acids: CASSQGAGGTDEQYF.

The chain carries TRBV9 and TRBJ2-4; 10 bases agree with TRBD1. J gave up 0 bases and V 3 bases, and 3 bases lay outside the gene matches. Germline lookup yields CDR1 SGDLS and CDR2 YYNGEE. This CDR3 comprises 16 residues. The CDR3 sequence: CASSARTGGAKNIQYF. The CDR3 DNA reads TGTGCCAGCAGCGCCCGGACAGGGGGAGCCAAAAACATTCAGTACTTC. Full variable domain (missing parts from reference TRBV9 and TRBJ2-4): DSGVTQTPKHLITATGQRVTLRCSPRSGDLSVYWYQQSLDQGLQFLIQYYNGEERAKGNILERFSAQQFPDLHSELNLSSLELGDSALYFCASSARTGGAKNIQYFGAGTRLSVL.

The rearrangement uses TRBV2 and TRBJ1-2; 10 bases agree with TRBD1. The CDR3 length is 15 residues. J was trimmed by 7 bases and V by 6 bases; bases with no gene match: 11. Germline assignment: CDR1 SNHLY and CDR2 FYNNEI. In DNA, the CDR3 is TGTGCCAGCAGAGGCCGGGACAGGGGTTCCCTTGGCTACACCTTC. Protein product: CASRGRDRGSLGYTF.

This clone was detected once. This chain links TRBV4-3 with TRBJ2-5, with 9 bases aligning to TRBD1. Germline CDR1 reads LGHNA; CDR2 reads YSLEER. This CDR3 comprises 18 residues. The junction had 19 bases not matched to a gene; V was cut back by 6 bases and J by 5 bases. The CDR3 is CASSTGNSRDRVMETQYF. CDR3 bases: TGCGCCAGCAGTACAGGAAATTCCCGGGACAGGGTGATGGAGACCCAGTACTTC.

The chain employs TRBV11-2 and TRBJ2-7; D might be TRBD2 (5 bases). V was pared by 6 bases and J by 6 bases, with 12 bases between. This CDR3 is built from 12 residues. The germline V gene encodes CDR1 SGHAT and CDR2 FQNNGV. The CDR3, as DNA: TGTGCCAGCAGAGCCGAGGGCTTCGAGCAGTACTTC. Its translation is CASRAEGFEQYF. Looking up the rest from reference TRBV11-2 and TRBJ2-7 gives the full variable domain: EAGVAQSPRYKIIEKRQSVAFWCNPISGHATLYWYQQILGQGPKLLIQFQNNGVVDDSQLPKDRFSAERLKGVDSTLKIQPAKLEDSAVYLCASRAEGFEQYFGPGTRLTVT.